This TCR beta chain was retrieved from a study of persistence of HIV-infected CD4 T cells. The libraries were made with immunoSEQ version 4 in survey mode. The data were produced by immunoSEQ multiplex PCR, yet TCRdb's version contains in-frame clones alone and is incomplete. The sample contains more than 5,000 clones, around two thirds of which appear only once. The V gene's germline CDR1 is SGHKS and CDR2 YYEKEE (reference sequence). V was clipped by 3 bases and J by 5 bases, with 6 bases between them. The CDR3 has 12 residues. As concerns this clone: The target antigen is unknown.

The stimulus was lysate of CMV-infected fibroblasts, around 10 ug/mL. Sorting selected CD4+ T cells upregulating both CD40 ligand and CD69. Broader study findings: Compared with CD3/CD28-stimulated cells, CMV- and Gag-responding cells showed lower TCRbeta richness.

This clonotype originated in an adult man with HIV who was CMV-seropositive. Sample: CD4+ T cells sorted from PBMCs after roughly 20-hour stimulation, taken from a patient who received antiretroviral therapy. The chain recombines TRBV5-5 with TRBJ1-5; no definite D call. The CDR3 DNA is TGTGCCAGCAGCTATGGGCATCAGCCCCAGCATTTT. Its protein is CASSYGHQPQHF.